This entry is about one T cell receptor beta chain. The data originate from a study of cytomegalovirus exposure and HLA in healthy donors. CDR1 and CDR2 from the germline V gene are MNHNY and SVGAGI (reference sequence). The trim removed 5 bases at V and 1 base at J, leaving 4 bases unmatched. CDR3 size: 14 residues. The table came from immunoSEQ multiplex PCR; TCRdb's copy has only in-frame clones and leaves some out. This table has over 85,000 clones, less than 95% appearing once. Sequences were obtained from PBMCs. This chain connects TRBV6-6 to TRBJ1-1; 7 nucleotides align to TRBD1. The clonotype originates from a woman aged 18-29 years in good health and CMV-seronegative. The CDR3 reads CASSRDRANTEAFF. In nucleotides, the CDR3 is TGTGCCAGCAGTCGCGACAGGGCGAACACTGAAGCTTTCTTT.